The entry that follows covers one T cell receptor beta chain sequence. No antigen is known for it. The CDR3 has 15 residues. Germline V lookup: CDR1 SGHTA, CDR2 FQGNSA. The V gene end was trimmed by 3 bases and the J gene end by 0 bases; junction bases not matched to a gene: 3. The data were obtained in a study of a mutant IDH1 vaccine in newly diagnosed glioma. Study in general: Patients began vaccination 4-6 weeks after radiotherapy alone, or with temozolomide cycles. Most patients had radiochemotherapy with temozolomide before enrollment; others had one alone.

Measured with immunoSEQ multiplex PCR; TCRdb has only the in-frame clones, and not every one. The data contain about 56,000 clones, 70% to 90% of them seen just once; the ten biggest clones take up about 1.6%. The sample's time point: week 35, safety follow-up. Topical imiquimod accompanied each vaccine dose, which consisted of 300 ug of mutant IDH1 20-mer peptide. Study-wide results and limits: Among all patients, vaccine-induced immune responses occurred in around 94%.

The receptor's source is a man aged 40-49 years with glioma. The rearrangement joins TRBV7-2 to TRBJ1-2, with 8 bases aligning to TRBD1. This specimen was PBMCs, taken from a glioma patient whose treatment included an IDH1 peptide vaccine. The CDR3 region is CASSFQGATNYGYTF. The CDR3 region has the DNA TGTGCCAGCAGCTTCCAGGGGGCCACTAACTATGGCTACACCTTC.